This is a list of T cell receptor beta chains from one sample in a study of neoadjuvant anti-PD-1 for oral cavity cancer. Libraries were prepared by immunoSEQ multiplex PCR; TCRdb keeps only in-frame clonotypes and omits some of them. The data contain around 13,000 clones, approximately 66% of them singletons. The specimen comprised PBMCs, sampled before nivolumab (anti-PD-1) treatment. The source is a person between 40 and 85 years old with oral cavity squamous cell carcinoma. The CDR3 runs from the conserved cysteine through the conserved F or W. D genes are given only for firm matches. The size of a clone is reported for some rows only, either as once, few or many, or as a class for expanded clones.

d_call j_call v_call clone_size cdr3_nt cdr3_aa
TRBD2 TRBJ2-1 TRBV19 - TGTGCCAGTAGTACTGGGACTAGCGGGAAAGATGAGCAGTTCTTC CASSTGTSGKDEQFF
- TRBJ1-2 TRBV4-1 - TGCGCCAGCAGCCAAGATCTAGGACTCCGGGCGGATGGCTACACCTTC CASSQDLGLRADGYTF
TRBD1 TRBJ2-2 TRBV2 - TGTGCCAGCAGGCTGGACAGGGGAAGATCCGGGGAGCTGTTTTTT CASRLDRGRSGELFF
- TRBJ2-7 TRBV11-2 few TGTGCCAGCAGCTTAGCCCGATGGGGTGGGGAGCAGTACTTC CASSLARWGGEQYF
TRBD1 TRBJ2-6 TRBV5-1 once TGCGCCAGCAGCTCGGGACAGTCTGGGGCCAACGTCCTGACTTTC CASSSGQSGANVLTF
TRBD1 TRBJ1-3 TRBV4-1 - TGCGCCAGCAGCCCTATAGGACAGGCCCTCACGAACACCATATATTTT CASSPIGQALTNTIYF
- TRBJ2-2 TRBV5-4 - TGTGCCAGCAGCCCCGAAACGCGTAGGACCGGGGAGCTGTTTTTT CASSPETRRTGELFF
- TRBJ1-1 TRBV5-5 few TGTGCCAGCAGGTCAGGGGACAAGGTGGGTACTGAAGCTTTCTTT CASRSGDKVGTEAFF
- TRBJ1-2 TRBV7-6 - TGTGCCAGCAGCAAGCCGGGGACCTATGGCTACACCTTC CASSKPGTYGYTF
TRBD1 TRBJ1-4 TRBV27 - TGTGCCAGCAGTTTAGACAGGGGGAATAATGAAAAACTGTTTTTT CASSLDRGNNEKLFF
- TRBJ2-5 TRBV27 - TGTGCCAGCAGTTTAATAACAGCTCGCTACCAAGAGACCCAGTACTTC CASSLITARYQETQYF
- TRBJ2-7 TRBV7-2 - TGTGCCAGCAGCTTAGTCCCGGAGACCTACGAGCAGTACTTC CASSLVPETYEQYF
- TRBJ1-5 TRBV5-1 - TGCGCCAGCAGCTTAGGGCCCGATCAGCCCCAGCATTTT CASSLGPDQPQHF
TRBD1 TRBJ2-4 TRBV19 - TGTGCCAGTAGTCTTTCGACAGGGCATGCCAAAAACATTCAGTACTTC CASSLSTGHAKNIQYF
- TRBJ2-7 TRBV15 - TGTGCCACCAGCAGAGATAACCGAGCCTACGAGCAGTACTTC CATSRDNRAYEQYF
TRBD2 TRBJ2-7 TRBV5-6 - TGTGCCAGCAGCTTGGGGACTAGCGCATCCTACGAGCAGTACTTC CASSLGTSASYEQYF
TRBD1 TRBJ2-1 TRBV7-9 - TGTGCCAGCAGTCGTGCCGGGACAGGTCTGTATGAGCAGTTCTTC CASSRAGTGLYEQFF
- TRBJ1-3 TRBV5-1 - TGCGCCAGCAGCTTGGTAGGGGAAAACACCATATATTTT CASSLVGENTIYF
- TRBJ2-6 TRBV7-9 - TGTGCCAGCAGCCCACCTACAGGGCCTGGGGCCAACGTCCTGACTTTC CASSPPTGPGANVLTF
- TRBJ1-2 TRBV6-1 few TGTGCCAGCAGTAAGGGCCTCCGTGGCTACACCTTC CASSKGLRGYTF
TRBD2 TRBJ2-1 TRBV14 - TGTGCCAGCAGCCAAGGGGCGGGAGCCAACAATGAGCAGTTCTTC CASSQGAGANNEQFF
TRBD2 TRBJ2-3 TRBV11-2 - TGTGCCAGCAGCCTCCTAGCGGGGGGTGCAGATACGCAGTATTTT CASSLLAGGADTQYF
- TRBJ2-3 TRBV2 - TGTGCCAGCAGTAGAGGAAGAGCAGATACGCAGTATTTT CASSRGRADTQYF
TRBD2 TRBJ2-1 TRBV28 - TGTGCCAGCAGTCTAGCGGGAGGGTCTGATGAGCAGTTCTTC CASSLAGGSDEQFF
- TRBJ1-3 TRBV5-6 - TGTGCCAGCAGCTTTTTCCAGACCGGGAACACCATATATTTT CASSFFQTGNTIYF
- TRBJ1-1 TRBV7-2 - TGTGCCAGCAGCCTGGGACGAACTGAAGCTTTCTTT CASSLGRTEAFF
TRBD2 TRBJ2-1 TRBV5-1 - TGCGCCAGTTCAATTAGCGGGGGTGGCTACAATGAGCAGTTCTTC CASSISGGGYNEQFF
- TRBJ1-6 TRBV7-8 - TGTGCCAGCAGCTTACTCGGGACTTTTCCTTTAGCGAATAATTCACCCCTCCACTTT CASSLLGTFPLANNSPLHF
- TRBJ2-7 TRBV5-1 - TGCGCCAGCAGCTTGGAGGGTTTTAAGAACGAGCAGTACTTC CASSLEGFKNEQYF
- TRBJ1-5 TRBV15 - TGTGCCACCAGCAGTGACGCGGAGCAGCCCCAGCATTTT CATSSDAEQPQHF
- TRBJ1-6 TRBV14 - TGTGCCAGCAGCCTTACTGGGGCAGTGGGATCACCCCTCCACTTT CASSLTGAVGSPLHF
TRBD1 TRBJ1-2 TRBV6-5 few TGTGCCAGCAGTTACTCGGGACAGGGATACTTCTATGGCTACACCTTC CASSYSGQGYFYGYTF
TRBD1 TRBJ2-7 TRBV5-1 - TGCGCCAGCAGCCCCTACGGACAGGGAAGAGTCGGATACGAGCAGTACTTC CASSPYGQGRVGYEQYF
TRBD1 TRBJ2-7 TRBV13 - TGTGCCAGCAGCTTCAGGGGGAGATTCGACTACGAGCAGTACTTC CASSFRGRFDYEQYF
- TRBJ2-3 TRBV29-1 - TGCAGCGTTGACCTAGCAAGTACGCAGTATTTT CSVDLASTQYF
TRBD1 TRBJ2-7 TRBV25-1 - TGTGCCAGCAGCCTGAAAGGGACAGGGGGGGACGAGCAGTACTTC CASSLKGTGGDEQYF
- TRBJ1-5 TRBV2 - TGTGCCAGCAGTGACCAACAGCCCCAGCATTTT CASSDQQPQHF
TRBD1 TRBJ2-7 TRBV5-1 - TGCGCCAGCAGCTCAGGGGGACAGGGGGCAAGGGAGCAGTACTTC CASSSGGQGAREQYF
TRBD1 TRBJ1-5 TRBV27 few TGTGCCAGCAGTAGACGGACAGGGAAGCAGCCCCAGCATTTT CASSRRTGKQPQHF
- TRBJ1-1 TRBV7-2 few TGTGCCAGCAGAAAGGCGTCGAACACTGAAGCTTTCTTT CASRKASNTEAFF
- TRBJ2-5 TRBV11-3 - TGTGCCAGCAGCTTAGGGGGCGGCAACCAAGAGACCCAGTACTTC CASSLGGGNQETQYF
- TRBJ2-3 TRBV27 - TGTGCCAGCACCCAAGCCTCCCCCACAGATACGCAGTATTTT CASTQASPTDTQYF
- TRBJ1-2 TRBV5-5 - TGTGCCAGCAGTTCCGGCGGGAACTATGGCTACACCTTC CASSSGGNYGYTF
- TRBJ1-2 TRBV21-1 - TGTGCCAGCACCTCAAGCTCCTATGGCTACACCTTC CASTSSSYGYTF
TRBD2 TRBJ2-1 TRBV27 - TGTGCCAGCAGCTTGAGGACTAGCGGGAGCAATGAGCAGTTCTTC CASSLRTSGSNEQFF
- TRBJ1-5 TRBV5-1 - TGCGCCAGCAGCCCCCACGGGGGCTCGGGGCCCCAGCATTTT CASSPHGGSGPQHF
TRBD1 TRBJ2-7 TRBV7-9 few TGTGCCAGCAGCTTAAACGGACAGGGCCTACGTACCTACGAGCAGTACTTC CASSLNGQGLRTYEQYF
- TRBJ2-1 TRBV27 - TGTGCCAGCAGTTTAACAGGGATAAAGGCGAGGAGGTACAATGAGCAGTTCTTC CASSLTGIKARRYNEQFF
- TRBJ2-7 TRBV9 few TGTGCCAGCAGCGGGGGACCGTTCCCCTACGAGCAGTACTTC CASSGGPFPYEQYF
- TRBJ2-7 TRBV2 - TGTGCCAGCACTGGATCAGTCTACGAGCAGTACTTC CASTGSVYEQYF
- TRBJ2-1 TRBV5-1 - TGCGCCAGCAGCTTCGGTCCACAAGCCTACAATGAGCAGTTCTTC CASSFGPQAYNEQFF
- TRBJ2-1 TRBV13 - TGTGCCAGCAGCTTAGGCCCCGGTGTTTACAATGAGCAGTTCTTC CASSLGPGVYNEQFF
- TRBJ1-2 TRBV2 - TGTGCCAGCAGTTCGGGAAGGGGGAGTCGATATGGCTACACCTTC CASSSGRGSRYGYTF
TRBD2 TRBJ2-1 TRBV13 - TGTGCCAGCAGCCCTAGCGGGGGCTCGGAGCAGTTCTTC CASSPSGGSEQFF
- TRBJ1-5 TRBV6-1 few TGTGCCAGCAGTGAATCGGACTTTAAGCCCCAGCATTTT CASSESDFKPQHF
- TRBJ2-2 TRBV11-3 - TGTGCCAGCAGCCCGAGGACCGGGGAGCTGTTTTTT CASSPRTGELFF